The 20 T cell receptor beta chains in this list originate from one sample, sequenced in a study of T cells in Graves' hyperthyroidism and ophthalmopathy. Researchers took RNA transcripts and amplified the TCR beta CDR3 regions from them. The TCR CDR3 first-round RT-PCR relied on the HTBI primer set. One entry per CDR3 protein results from TCRdb running MiXCR on the multiplex PCR reads. The table records a few hundred thousand distinct CDR3 sequences, roughly 17% of them present only once. Sequencing was carried out using blood. The source of these receptors is a woman younger than 30 with Graves' ophthalmopathy.

This clonotype was found many times. CDR3 region: CASSYSDRTNTEAFF. DNA of the CDR3: TGTGCCAGCAGTTACTCGGACAGAACAAACACTGAAGCTTTCTTT. The rearrangement uses TRBV6-6 and TRBJ1-1, with a possible D match to TRBD1 (6 bases). Germline V lookup: CDR1 MNHNY, CDR2 SVGAGI (reference sequence). V shed 0 bases and J shed 2 bases, with 10 bases lying between them. This CDR3 is built from 15 residues.

This clonotype was counted only a few times. With a much larger clone just one base away, this may be a read error. This sequence joins TRBV28 and TRBJ1-5, with D uncertain. CDR3 length: 15 residues. Germline CDR1 is MDHEN and CDR2 is SYDVKM. With 1 base removed from V and 8 bases from J, the gap between germline ends came to 15 bases. CDR3: CASSLSSGWSKPQHF. The CDR3 DNA reads TGTGCCAGCAGTTTATCGTCAGGTTGGTCCAAGCCCCAGCATTTT.

This clonotype was detected many times. The chain carries TRBV12-3 or TRBV12-4 and TRBJ1-1; 10 bases map to TRBD1. CDR3 length: 13 residues. V gave up 8 bases and J gave up 4 bases; unmatched junction bases: 4. CDR3 region: CASSGQGFTEAFF. As DNA, the CDR3 is TGTGCCAGCTCGGGACAGGGGTTCACTGAAGCTTTCTTT.

In this sample, this clonotype turned up many times. The chain combines TRBV10-3 with TRBJ2-5; D not resolved. Germline-derived CDR1 and CDR2 are ENHRY and SYGVKD. V lost 3 bases and J 5 bases, leaving 4 bases between the germline ends. The CDR3 length is 11 residues. CDR3 residues: CAISDLETQYF. DNA for the CDR3: TGTGCCATCAGTGACTTGGAGACCCAGTACTTC.

V gene TRBV11-2 combines with J gene TRBJ2-1; D not certain. The CDR3 covers 13 residues. V lost 1 base to trimming and J lost 9 bases, with 10 bases between them. Germline CDR1 SGHAT, CDR2 FQNNGV. CDR3 nucleotides: TGTGCCAGCAGCTTAGGCGCGGCCGGTGAGCAGTTCTTC. Its translation: CASSLGAAGEQFF.

Ten or more counts support this clonotype. This chain joins TRBV28 and TRBJ2-2; TRBD2 matches 9 bases. Germline loops: CDR1 MDHEN, CDR2 SYDVKM. CDR3 length: 16 residues. The trim removed 5 bases at V and 7 bases at J, leaving 11 bases unmatched. CDR3 in DNA: TGTGCCAGCAGTCCATATAGCGGGAGAACAGGCGGGGAGCTGTTTTTT. It codes for CASSPYSGRTGGELFF.

The V and J genes are TRBV5-6 and TRBJ1-5; D is perhaps TRBD1 (6 bases). Germline V gives CDR1 SGHDT, CDR2 YYEEEE. The CDR3 sequence is 14 residues long. V was shortened by 2 bases and J by 7 bases, with 13 bases between the two germline ends. The CDR3: CASSLGPQGQPQHF. The CDR3, as DNA: TGTGCCAGCAGCTTAGGTCCTCAGGGGCAGCCCCAGCATTTT.

On this clonotype itself: The junction departs from germline at one end; a sequencing error may be responsible. The V call is TRBV4-1, the J call TRBJ2-3; D is unresolved. Germline CDR1 MGHRA, CDR2 YSYEKL. The CDR3 length is 12 residues. CDR3: CANSQGPDTQYF. CDR3 DNA sequence: TGCGCCAACAGCCAAGGGCCAGATACGCAGTATTTT.

J is TRBJ1-5 and V is TRBV28; D gene uncertain. The germline V gene has CDR1 MDHEN and CDR2 SYDVKM. Trimming took 3 bases from V and 0 from J, leaving 9 bases between them. This CDR3 is built from 15 residues. DNA of the CDR3: TGTGCCAGCAGTTTCCAGTTGTTTAGCAATCAGCCCCAGCATTTT. It yields the protein CASSFQLFSNQPQHF. Drawing the rest from reference TRBV28 and TRBJ1-5, the complete variable domain is DVKVTQSSRYLVKRTGEKVFLECVQDMDHENMFWYRQDPGLGLRLIYFSYDVKMKEKGDIPEGYSVSREKKERFSLILESASTNQTSMYLCASSFQLFSNQPQHFGDGTRLSIL.

This clonotype has a count of ten or more. The chain employs TRBV30 and TRBJ1-1; TRBD1 is a possible D gene (6 bases). This CDR3 is built from 13 residues. The germline V gene has CDR1 GTSNPN and CDR2 SVGIG (reference sequence). CDR3 sequence reads: CARKPGANTEAFF. CDR3 DNA: TGTGCGAGAAAGCCAGGGGCGAACACTGAAGCTTTCTTT.

This clonotype was recorded at least ten times. The genes are TRBV7-9 and TRBJ2-7; TRBD2 agrees at 13 bases. The ends lost 6 bases at V and 3 bases at J; junction bases unmatched: 8. The CDR3 runs to 16 residues. Germline lookup yields CDR1 SEHNR and CDR2 FQNEAQ (reference sequence). CDR3 in amino acids: CASSSTSGRKNYEQYF. The CDR3 DNA is TGTGCCAGCAGTTCGACTAGCGGGAGGAAGAACTACGAGCAGTACTTC.

This clonotype was seen repeatedly, ten times or more. The chain joins TRBV27 to TRBJ1-1; maybe TRBD1 (5 bases). CDR1 is MNHEY, CDR2 SMNVEV, per germline (reference sequence). The length of the CDR3 is 13 residues. V was pared by 6 bases and J by 0 bases, with 8 bases between. The CDR3 region is CASSPGMNTEAFF. The DNA for the CDR3 is TGTGCCAGCAGCCCAGGGATGAACACTGAAGCTTTCTTT.

The gene calls are TRBV29-1 and TRBJ1-2; D is unresolved. Deletions cut 4 bases from V and 2 bases from J, with 8 bases between. The germline V gene has CDR1 SQVTM and CDR2 ANQGSEA. The CDR3 covers 12 residues. CDR3 in amino acids: CSVGMANYGYTF. The CDR3 DNA follows: TGCAGCGTTGGGATGGCGAACTATGGCTACACCTTC. The complete variable domain, with remaining parts taken from reference TRBV29-1 and TRBJ1-2, reads SAVISQKPSRDICQRGTSLTIQCQVDSQVTMMFWYRQQPGQSLTLIATANQGSEATYESGFVIDKFPISRPNLTFSTLTVSNMSPEDSSIYLCSVGMANYGYTFGSGTRLTVV.

This clonotype was seen only a few times. This chain connects TRBV27 to TRBJ1-5; 8 positions match TRBD1. The CDR3 is 15 residues long. CDR1 and CDR2 from the germline V gene are MNHEY and SMNVEV (reference sequence). With V trimmed by 2 bases and J by 2 bases, 2 bases remained unmatched. CDR3 sequence reads: CASSLQGAGNQPQHF. For the CDR3, the DNA is TGTGCCAGCAGTTTACAGGGGGCGGGCAATCAGCCCCAGCATTTT.

J is TRBJ1-6 and V is TRBV4-1; 12 nucleotides agree with TRBD1. This CDR3 is built from 17 residues. Germline assignment: CDR1 MGHRA and CDR2 YSYEKL. The V segment lost 4 bases and the J segment 5 bases; nucleotides outside the gene matches: 6. Here the CDR3 DNA reads TGCGCCAGCAGCCGGGACAGGGGGCGCGCGGATAATTCACCCCTCCACTTT. Protein: CASSRDRGRADNSPLHF.

This clonotype was detected many times. The genes are TRBV4-3 and TRBJ2-7; tentatively, D is TRBD1 or TRBD2 (5 bases each). V was trimmed by 1 base and J by 2 bases, leaving 12 bases between them. This CDR3 has 15 residues. Germline CDR1 LGHNA, CDR2 YSLEER. CDR3 amino acids: CASSQGDGTAYEQYF. CDR3 bases: TGCGCCAGCAGCCAAGGGGACGGGACCGCCTACGAGCAGTACTTC.

The CDR3: CSASPTSVGETQYF. The CDR3 nucleotides read TGCAGTGCTAGCCCTACTAGCGTAGGAGAGACCCAGTACTTC. J is TRBJ2-5 and V is TRBV20-1; 7 bases line up with TRBD2. V was clipped by 3 bases and J by 4 bases; unmatched bases: 8. CDR3 length: 14 residues. Germline CDR1 reads DFQATT; CDR2 reads SNEGSKA (reference sequence).

The rearrangement uses TRBV12-3 or TRBV12-4 and TRBJ2-7; 10 bases are a match to TRBD2. CDR3 size: 15 residues. V was clipped by 1 base and J by 7 bases; unmatched bases: 7. For the CDR3, the DNA is TGTGCCAGCAGTTTAGGGGCTAGCGGGAGAGGAGAGCAGTACTTC. As protein: CASSLGASGRGEQYF.

This clonotype has at least ten counts. V is TRBV5-1 and J is TRBJ1-1; D remains unclear. Germline V gene sequence: CDR1 SGHRS, CDR2 YFSETQ. The CDR3 loop spans 14 amino acids. V lost 1 base, J lost 5 bases, and 12 bases lay in between. CDR3 region: CASSLNRDVTEAFF. Here the CDR3 DNA reads TGCGCCAGCAGCTTGAATAGGGATGTAACTGAAGCTTTCTTT. Variable domain in full (rest from reference TRBV5-1 and TRBJ1-1): KAGVTQTPRYLIKTRGQQVTLSCSPISGHRSVSWYQQTPGQGLQFLFEYFSETQRNKGNFPGRFSGRQFSNSRSEMNVSTLELGDSALYLCASSLNRDVTEAFFGQGTRLTVV.

The gene calls are TRBV11-3 and TRBJ2-1; 8 nucleotides match TRBD1. CDR3 size: 17 residues. Germline assignment: CDR1 SGHNT and CDR2 YENEEA. Germline trimming cut 3 bases from V and 2 bases from J; bases unmatched to any gene: 9. CDR3 in DNA: TGTGCCAGCAGCTTCGGTGAGGCGGGACAGGCCTACAATGAGCAGTTCTTC. Amino acid sequence: CASSFGEAGQAYNEQFF.